The next 21 T cell receptor beta chains were all read from a single sample in a study of blood T cell repertoires in COVID-19. Profiled with immunoSEQ multiplex PCR; TCRdb holds only in-frame clones, not every one. The sample holds roughly 280,000 clones, about 90% seen once. The sequenced sample was peripheral blood. These receptor sequences come from a woman between 45 and 60 years old who had recovered from COVID-19.

The CDR3 DNA reads as TGTGCCAGCAGTTTCGGGGGTACCAACTATGGCTACACCTTC. The encoded protein is CASSFGGTNYGYTF. The genes are TRBV27 and TRBJ1-2, with D possibly being TRBD1 (5 bases). From germline, CDR1 is MNHEY and CDR2 SMNVEV (reference sequence). The CDR3 totals 14 residues. The V end lost 3 bases, the J end lost 2 bases, and 10 bases lay between the germline ends.

V gene TRBV30 combines with J gene TRBJ2-3; no reliable D call. V was clipped by 1 base and J by 6 bases, with 11 bases between them. The CDR3 runs to 13 residues. Germline CDR1 is GTSNPN and CDR2 is SVGIG (reference sequence). CDR3 sequence: CAWSALLSDTQYF. CDR3 bases: TGTGCCTGGAGTGCACTTCTCTCGGATACGCAGTATTTT. The complete variable domain, with remaining parts taken from reference TRBV30 and TRBJ2-3, reads SQTIHQWPATLVQPVGSPLSLECTVEGTSNPNLYWYRQAAGRGLQLLFYSVGIGQISSEVPQNLSASRPQDRQFILSSKKLLLSDSGFYLCAWSALLSDTQYFGPGTRLTVL.

The gene calls are TRBV3-1 (or the pseudogene TRBV3-2) and TRBJ2-7; 8 bases align to TRBD2. J gave up 6 bases and V 4 bases, and 5 bases lay outside the gene matches. The CDR3 runs 13 residues. Germline V gene sequence: CDR1 LGHDT, CDR2 YNNKEL (reference sequence). Here the CDR3 DNA reads TGTGCCAGCAGCCGACGGGGGACTAGCGAGCAGTACTTC. Amino acid sequence: CASSRRGTSEQYF.

This chain uses TRBV7-3 with TRBJ2-1; the match to TRBD1 covers 9 bases. The CDR3 extends over 17 amino acids. Trimming at V came to 0 bases and at J to 7 bases, leaving 10 bases not matched to a gene. Germline V lookup: CDR1 SGHTA, CDR2 FQGTGA. In DNA form, the CDR3 reads TGTGCCAGCAGCTTAACCCCAACAGGGGGCGCGTCTAATGAGCAGTTCTTC. Translating gives CASSLTPTGGASNEQFF.

This sequence joins TRBV30 and TRBJ1-3; D is perhaps TRBD1 (5 bases). CDR1 is GTSNPN, CDR2 SVGIG, per germline (reference sequence). V shed 3 bases and J shed 0 bases, with 12 bases lying between them. The CDR3 totals 15 residues. The CDR3 loop is CAWRLKGASGNTIYF. CDR3 DNA: TGTGCCTGGAGGCTGAAAGGGGCCTCTGGAAACACCATATATTTT.

The genes are TRBV18 and TRBJ1-1; D perhaps matches TRBD1 (5 bases). Trimming stripped 6 bases from V and 1 base from J, with 12 bases between. The germline CDR1 and CDR2 sequences are KGHSH and LQKENI. This CDR3 region has 14 residues. The CDR3 here is CASSSVGGNTEAFF. The DNA for the CDR3 is TGTGCCAGCTCCTCGGTGGGGGGGAACACTGAAGCTTTCTTT.

This rearrangement joins TRBV6-5 to TRBJ2-5, with 8 bases fitting TRBD1. Germline V gene sequence: CDR1 MNHEY, CDR2 SVGAGI. V dropped 6 bases and J dropped 1; count of bases not matched to a gene: 7. The CDR3 length is 15 residues. The CDR3 region is CASRAIRGPQETQYF. The CDR3 bases are TGTGCCAGCAGGGCCATCAGGGGGCCCCAAGAGACCCAGTACTTC.

The chain combines TRBV19 with TRBJ2-5; D unclear. CDR1 and CDR2 from the germline V gene are LNHDA and SQIVND (reference sequence). This CDR3 has 13 amino acids. V lost 3 bases, J lost 5 bases, and 10 bases lay in between. The CDR3 DNA reads TGTGCCAGTAGTATCGGGTCAGCGGAGACCCAGTACTTC. This sequence encodes CASSIGSAETQYF.

This clone is a singleton in its sample. The chain recombines TRBV18 with TRBJ1-5; D not certain. There are 17 residues in the CDR3. Trimming stripped 6 bases from V and 1 base from J, with 19 bases between. The germline V gene has CDR1 KGHSH and CDR2 LQKENI. This chain's CDR3 is CASSPTGLGASNQPQHF. CDR3 sequence (DNA): TGTGCCAGCTCGCCGACCGGTCTGGGCGCAAGCAATCAGCCCCAGCATTTT.

V is TRBV7-9 and J is TRBJ2-3, with D possibly matching TRBD2 (5 bases). Trimming cost V 5 bases and J 4 bases, with 16 bases left between them. Germline-derived CDR1 and CDR2 are SEHNR and FQNEAQ (reference sequence). CDR3 size: 15 residues. The CDR3 loop is CASSRPAGGADTQYF. The CDR3, as DNA: TGTGCCAGCAGCCGTCCGGCAGGAGGCGCAGATACGCAGTATTTT.

The chain recombines TRBV4-1 with TRBJ1-1; D is possibly TRBD1 (6 bases). This CDR3 has 13 residues. Germline lookup yields CDR1 MGHRA and CDR2 YSYEKL. Trimming stripped 3 bases from V and 7 bases from J, with 12 bases between. CDR3 coding DNA: TGCGCCAGCAGCCAGCTCAGGGGCGGTGAAGCTTTCTTT. Translation: CASSQLRGGEAFF.

V usage is TRBV3-1 (or the pseudogene TRBV3-2) and J usage is TRBJ1-5; D uncertain. CDR1 and CDR2 (germline): LGHDT, YNNKEL (reference sequence). The CDR3 length is 14 residues. Trimming left V 8 bases short and J 0 bases short, with 11 bases between. CDR3 loop: CASWLSNSNQPQHF. The CDR3 DNA is TGTGCCAGCTGGCTCAGTAATAGCAATCAGCCCCAGCATTTT.

The rearrangement joins TRBV7-9 to TRBJ1-4; TRBD1 might be the D (5 bases). Trimming took off 5 bases at V and 7 bases at J, with 14 bases between the two ends. Germline CDR1 is SEHNR and CDR2 is FQNEAQ (reference sequence). This CDR3 has 14 residues. This CDR3 is CASSPQGPFEKLFF. In DNA form, the CDR3 reads TGTGCCAGCAGCCCCCAGGGCCCGTTTGAAAAACTGTTTTTT.

This clone was recorded only once. The chain recombines TRBV7-9 with TRBJ1-4; 11 bases agree with TRBD1. Germline CDR1 reads SEHNR; CDR2 reads FQNEAQ (reference sequence). The CDR3 sequence is 18 residues long. The V and J ends lost 5 bases and 3 bases, in that order; junction bases with no gene match: 11. Written as DNA, the CDR3 is TGTGCCAGCAGCAGCCGGGACAGGGGGTCTCGGTCTAATGAAAAACTGTTTTTT. This codes for CASSSRDRGSRSNEKLFF.

The chain combines TRBV7-9 with TRBJ2-3; possibly TRBD1 for D (5 bases). Germline V CDR1 and CDR2: SEHNR, FQNEAQ (reference sequence). The V and J ends lost 5 bases and 6 bases respectively, with 12 bases between them. This CDR3 is 13 amino acids long. CDR3 bases: TGTGCCAGCAGCAGCTATAAGGGGGATACGCAGTATTTT. The encoded protein is CASSSYKGDTQYF.

The CDR3 protein is CCGTGLKTEAFF. Written as DNA, the CDR3 is TGTTGCGGGACAGGCTTAAAGACTGAAGCTTTCTTT. The chain recombines TRBV19 with TRBJ1-1; 8 bases match TRBD1. CDR3 length: 12 amino acids. Germline CDR1 reads LNHDA; CDR2 reads SQIVND (reference sequence).

The chain combines TRBV5-1 with TRBJ2-7; D is unresolved. CDR1 and CDR2 from the germline V gene are SGHRS and YFSETQ. The CDR3 is made up of 20 amino acids. Trimming removed 0 bases from V and 0 bases from J, with 25 bases in between. In DNA, the CDR3 is TGCGCCAGCAGCTTGGAACCTTTTACACCTGACTCCAACCTCTCCTACGAGCAGTACTTC. It codes for CASSLEPFTPDSNLSYEQYF. Supplemented by reference TRBV5-1 and TRBJ2-7, the full variable domain reads KAGVTQTPRYLIKTRGQQVTLSCSPISGHRSVSWYQQTPGQGLQFLFEYFSETQRNKGNFPGRFSGRQFSNSRSEMNVSTLELGDSALYLCASSLEPFTPDSNLSYEQYFGPGTRLTVT.

CDR3 in amino acids: CASSYSILDGRDYEQYF. The CDR3 DNA is TGTGCCAGCAGTTACTCGATACTGGACGGGAGAGACTACGAGCAGTACTTC. V gene TRBV6-2 or TRBV6-3 combines with J gene TRBJ2-7; a possible D gene is TRBD2 (6 bases). Trimming took off 0 bases at V and 3 bases at J, with 18 bases between the two ends. The CDR3 is made up of 17 amino acids. In germline, CDR1 is MNHEY, CDR2 SVGEGT.

The chain joins TRBV4-2 to TRBJ2-3; 8 bases match TRBD2. V lost 1 base to trimming and J lost 1 base; unmatched junction nucleotides: 4. There are 16 residues in the CDR3. Per germline, CDR1 LGHNA and CDR2 YNFKEQ. The CDR3 nucleotides are TGTGCCAGCAGCCAAGTAAGGCGGGGGGGCACAGATACGCAGTATTTT. Translation gives CASSQVRRGGTDTQYF.

The chain combines TRBV7-2 with TRBJ1-2, with 9 bases lining up with TRBD1. From germline, CDR1 is SGHTA and CDR2 FQGNSA. The length of the CDR3 is 18 residues. The V and J ends lost 5 bases and 4 bases, in that order; junction bases with no gene match: 17. The CDR3: CASSPRGTGNFPTYGYTF. As DNA, the CDR3 is TGTGCCAGCAGCCCCCGAGGGACAGGGAATTTCCCAACCTATGGCTACACCTTC.

The rearrangement joins TRBV9 to TRBJ2-1; TRBD1 matches at 9 bases. CDR3 length equals 16 residues. Germline-derived CDR1 and CDR2 are SGDLS and YYNGEE. V was pared by 3 bases and J by 1 base, with 5 bases of the junction left unmatched. In nucleotides, the CDR3 is TGTGCCAGCAGCGCCGGGACAGGGAGGTCCTACAATGAGCAGTTCTTC. This codes for CASSAGTGRSYNEQFF.